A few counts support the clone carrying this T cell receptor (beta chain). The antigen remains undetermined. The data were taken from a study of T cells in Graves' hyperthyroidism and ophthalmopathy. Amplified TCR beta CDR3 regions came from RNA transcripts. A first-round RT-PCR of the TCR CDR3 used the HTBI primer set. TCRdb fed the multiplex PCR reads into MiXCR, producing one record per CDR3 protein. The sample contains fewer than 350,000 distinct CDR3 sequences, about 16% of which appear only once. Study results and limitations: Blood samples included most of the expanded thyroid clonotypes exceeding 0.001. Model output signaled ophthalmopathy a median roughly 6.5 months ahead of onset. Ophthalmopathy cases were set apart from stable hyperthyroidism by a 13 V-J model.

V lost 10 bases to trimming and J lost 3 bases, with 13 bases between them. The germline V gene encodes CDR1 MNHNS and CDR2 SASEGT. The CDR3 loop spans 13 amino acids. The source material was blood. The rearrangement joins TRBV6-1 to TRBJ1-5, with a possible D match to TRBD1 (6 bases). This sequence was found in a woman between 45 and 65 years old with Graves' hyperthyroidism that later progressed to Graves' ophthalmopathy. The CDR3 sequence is CATARDNNQPQHF. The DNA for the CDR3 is TGTGCCACTGCCCGGGACAACAATCAGCCCCAGCATTTT.